A selection of T cell receptor beta chains follows, all from one sample in a study of identical twins. TCRdb re-called the 5' RACE reads with MiXCR, one entry per CDR3 protein. The sample holds under 900,000 distinct CDR3 sequences, 9% to 15% seen once. The data also belong to a second study, concerning yellow fever vaccine responses in identical twins.

Sequencing was carried out using PBMCs. These receptors all stem from a woman between 18 and 29 years old in good health. CDR3s include the opening cysteine and the closing phenylalanine or tryptophan. D genes are given only for firm matches. Only part of the rows carry a size: once, few, many, or a class if the clone is expanded.

>TRBV7-9|TRBJ2-3|few|TRBD2
TGTGCCAGCAGCTCCGGGGAGGGGGATACGCAGTATTTT
CASSSGEGDTQYF
>TRBV3-1|TRBJ1-4|-|TRBD1
TGTGCCAGCAGCCAAGAGACAGGGGGTGAAAAACTGTTTTTT
CASSQETGGEKLFF
>TRBV20-1|TRBJ1-1|few|-
TGCAGTGCTAGCACCGGGACGGTAGAAACTGAAGCTTTCTTT
CSASTGTVETEAFF
>TRBV5-1|TRBJ2-1|few|-
TGCGCCAGCAGCTTTTGGGCCCAACAGGGAGCCAATGAGCAGTTCTTC
CASSFWAQQGANEQFF
>TRBV20-1|TRBJ2-7|few|TRBD2
TGCAGTGCTATACGTGCGGGAGGGGGCTCCTACGAGCAGTACTTC
CSAIRAGGGSYEQYF
>TRBV5-1|TRBJ1-1|few|TRBD1
TGCGCCAGCGGACTAGGGACAGGGGCCACTGAAGCTTTCTTT
CASGLGTGATEAFF
>TRBV20-1|TRBJ2-1|many|-
TGCAGTGCAAGCGGTGACATACTCAATGAGCAGTTCTTC
CSASGDILNEQFF
>TRBV6-5|TRBJ2-5|few|TRBD2
TGTGCCAGCAGTTGGACTAGCGGGAGTGGGAGGGAGACCCAGTACTTC
CASSWTSGSGRETQYF
>TRBV15|TRBJ2-2|few|TRBD2
TGTGCCACCAGGTCGGGGGGGAGGAACACCGGGGAGCTGTTTTTT
CATRSGGRNTGELFF
>TRBV7-2|TRBJ2-5|many|-
TGTGCCAGCATCAAGGCGACGGGACTGACCCAGTACTTC
CASIKATGLTQYF
>TRBV4-1|TRBJ2-7|-|-
TGCGCCAGCAGCCAAATGCAGGGAACCAACTACGAGCAGTACTTC
CASSQMQGTNYEQYF
>TRBV9|TRBJ1-1|many|-
TGTGCCAGCAGCGTAGGAAGCGTGACTGAAGCTTTCTTT
CASSVGSVTEAFF
>TRBV12-5|TRBJ2-2|-|-
TGTGCTAGTGGTTTTAACAGGGTGAACACCGGGGAGCTGTTTTTT
CASGFNRVNTGELFF
>TRBV6-1|TRBJ1-6|-|-
TGTGCCAGCAGTGAAGATCCACCCCTCCACTTT
CASSEDPPLHF
>TRBV7-9|TRBJ2-2|many|-
TGTGCCAGCAGCCCAAGGAACACCGGGGAGCTGTTTTTT
CASSPRNTGELFF
>TRBV29-1|TRBJ2-1|few|TRBD2
TGCAGCGTTGAAGACTCAGGGACTAGCGGCCCCCATGAGCAGTTCTTC
CSVEDSGTSGPHEQFF
>TRBV12-3/TRBV12-4|TRBJ2-7|few|-
TGTGCCAGCAGTTTAGGAGCAGTCGAGCAGTACTTC
CASSLGAVEQYF
>TRBV15|TRBJ2-1|once|TRBD2
TGTGCCACCAAGGTCGGACAGGCCCCTCTAAAGACTAGCGGGAGGGCCGATGAGCAGTTCTTC
CATKVGQAPLKTSGRADEQFF
>TRBV6-6|TRBJ2-1|many|-
TGTGCCAGCAGTACTAGCAGCTACAATGAGCAGTTCTTC
CASSTSSYNEQFF
>TRBV6-2/TRBV6-3|TRBJ1-2|few|-
-
CASSLFGTGTTF
>TRBV2|TRBJ2-7|few|-
TGTGCCAGCAGAGCGGACGGGACCTACGAGCAGTACTTC
CASRADGTYEQYF
>TRBV5-1|TRBJ2-4|-|-
TGCGCCAGCAGCTTGCGGGGGTTACTAGACGAAAACATTCAGTACTTC
CASSLRGLLDENIQYF
>TRBV20-1|TRBJ2-3|-|-
TGCAGTGCTAGAAAGACGAGGCTCCTTTCAGATACGCAGTATTTT
CSARKTRLLSDTQYF
>TRBV7-2|TRBJ2-4|many|-
TGTGCCAGCAGCCTAGGGCCAGGGGCGGCCAAAAACATTCAGTACTTC
CASSLGPGAAKNIQYF
>TRBV15|TRBJ2-7|-|-
TGTGCCACCAGCAGAGCTGGAGGGGGTGGCCCCTTCTACGAGCAGTACTTC
CATSRAGGGGPFYEQYF
>TRBV6-1|TRBJ1-2|-|-
TGTGCCAGCAGGCCTTCGGGGGAATATGGCTACACCTTC
CASRPSGEYGYTF
>TRBV20-1|TRBJ2-2|-|TRBD2
TGCAGTGCCAAACTAGCGGGGGCGAACACCGGGGAGCTGTTTTTT
CSAKLAGANTGELFF
>TRBV6-1|TRBJ2-2|few|-
TGTGCCAGCAGGGAGGGACAGACGAACACCGGGGAGCTGTTTTTT
CASREGQTNTGELFF